The rows below give T cell receptor beta chains drawn from one sample of a study of blood T cell repertoires in COVID-19. Generated by immunoSEQ multiplex PCR, the TCRdb table keeps only in-frame clones and is missing some. The data contain roughly 240,000 clones, approximately 80% of them singletons. The sequencing sample was made of peripheral blood. These receptors were taken from a man aged 40-55 years who had recovered from COVID-19. CDR3s include the opening cysteine and the closing phenylalanine or tryptophan. The D gene is left open where the match is weak. Clone sizes are given selectively: once, few, many, or a class where the clone is expanded.

j_call d_call v_call clone_size cdr3_aa cdr3_nt
TRBJ2-7 TRBD2 TRBV18 NA CASSPPPSGSHEQYF TGTGCCAGCTCACCACCGCCTAGCGGGAGCCACGAGCAGTACTTC
TRBJ1-3 NA TRBV18 NA CASSPPVLPGNTIYF TGTGCCAGCTCACCACCGGTACTCCCTGGAAACACCATATATTTT
TRBJ2-2 TRBD2 TRBV10-3 NA CAIRPLSGGHTGELFF TGTGCCATCAGGCCACTCAGCGGGGGGCACACCGGGGAGCTGTTTTTT
TRBJ1-1 NA TRBV7-2 NA CASSQEKNTEAFF TGTGCCAGCAGCCAAGAGAAGAACACTGAAGCTTTCTTT
TRBJ2-7 TRBD2 TRBV7-2 NA CASSLTPSGGAYEQYF TGTGCCAGCAGCTTAACTCCTAGCGGGGGGGCCTACGAGCAGTACTTC
TRBJ2-3 TRBD2 TRBV27 NA CATSPWGTSGDTQYF TGTGCCACCTCCCCGTGGGGGACTAGCGGGGATACGCAGTATTTT
TRBJ1-1 NA TRBV19 NA CASSTTLGRTTEAFF TGTGCCAGTAGTACTACTTTGGGGCGGACCACTGAAGCTTTCTTT
TRBJ1-2 NA TRBV7-9 once CASSTDSYGYTF TGTGCCAGCAGTACGGACAGCTATGGCTACACCTTC
TRBJ2-1 TRBD2 TRBV7-6 NA CASSTRPGLAATNEQFF TGTGCCAGCAGCACCCGACCGGGACTAGCGGCCACCAATGAGCAGTTCTTC
TRBJ2-5 NA TRBV5-1 NA CASSPQPAGGEETQYF TGCGCCAGCAGCCCGCAACCGGCCGGGGGAGAAGAGACCCAGTACTTC
TRBJ2-7 NA TRBV6-6 many CASSYSFPGYEQYF TGTGCCAGCAGTTACTCGTTTCCCGGCTACGAGCAGTACTTC
TRBJ1-2 NA TRBV27 NA CASSLLRGGGGRGYTF TGTGCCAGCAGTTTACTTAGGGGAGGAGGAGGGCGAGGCTACACCTTC
TRBJ1-2 NA TRBV10-3 NA CAISGGGAANYGYTF TGTGCCATCAGTGGGGGAGGCGCCGCTAACTATGGCTACACCTTC
TRBJ2-1 NA TRBV9 NA CASSPGGSHPEQFF TGTGCCAGCAGCCCCGGAGGCTCCCATCCAGAGCAGTTCTTC
TRBJ2-3 NA TRBV19 NA CASSIVPGDTQYF TGTGCCAGTAGTATAGTTCCCGGAGATACGCAGTATTTT
TRBJ2-7 NA TRBV6-5 NA CASSYQGGPYEQYF TGTGCCAGCAGTTACCAGGGGGGCCCCTACGAGCAGTACTTC
TRBJ2-2 NA TRBV7-2 NA CASSLLRTTGELFF TGTGCCAGCAGCTTACTGCGTACCACCGGGGAGCTGTTTTTT
TRBJ1-1 NA TRBV27 once CASRLNRDTNTEAFF TGTGCCAGCAGGTTAAACCGGGACACAAACACTGAAGCTTTCTTT
TRBJ2-7 TRBD2 TRBV7-7 NA CASSLTSGRSLSYEQYF TGTGCCAGCAGCCTGACTAGCGGGAGGTCTCTCTCCTACGAGCAGTACTTC
TRBJ1-6 NA TRBV5-4 NA CASSLSQGTYSYNSPLHF TGTGCCAGCAGCTTGTCACAGGGCACCTACTCCTATAATTCACCCCTCCACTTT
TRBJ1-2 NA TRBV2 NA CASSEDFSGNYGYTF TGTGCCAGCAGTGAAGATTTCAGCGGGAACTATGGCTACACCTTC
TRBJ2-1 TRBD2 TRBV7-2 few CASSPLLADGIPFF TGTGCCAGCAGCCCACTGCTAGCGGACGGAATCCCGTTCTTC
TRBJ2-7 TRBD1 TRBV7-2 NA CASSLGVIGQANSYEQYF TGTGCCAGCAGCTTAGGGGTCATCGGACAGGCGAACTCCTACGAGCAGTACTTC
TRBJ2-1 TRBD2 TRBV27 NA CASSLTSPSYNEQFF TGTGCCAGCAGTTTGACTAGCCCTTCCTACAATGAGCAGTTCTTC
TRBJ2-2 NA TRBV11-3 once CASSKDDRANTGELFF TGTGCCAGCAGCAAAGACGACAGAGCGAACACCGGGGAGCTGTTTTTT
TRBJ2-1 TRBD1 TRBV29-1 NA CSVLPGTGGRYASYNEQFF TGCAGCGTCCTGCCCGGGACAGGGGGCCGTTATGCCTCCTACAATGAGCAGTTCTTC
TRBJ2-1 NA TRBV9 NA CASSVEGSWNEQFF TGTGCCAGCAGCGTAGAGGGGTCCTGGAATGAGCAGTTCTTC
TRBJ2-7 NA TRBV9 NA CASSVAGTPTYEQYF TGTGCCAGCAGCGTAGCAGGGACACCTACCTACGAGCAGTACTTC
TRBJ2-5 TRBD2 TRBV19 NA CASSIGSWRGVQETQYF TGTGCCAGTAGTATAGGGTCATGGCGGGGGGTCCAAGAGACCCAGTACTTC
TRBJ1-2 NA TRBV9 NA CASSVGRLESPRDYGYTF TGTGCCAGCAGCGTAGGTAGATTGGAATCTCCCAGGGACTATGGCTACACCTTC
TRBJ1-2 NA TRBV18 NA CASSPSPGAYIYGYTF TGTGCCAGCTCACCAAGTCCAGGGGCGTATATCTATGGCTACACCTTC
TRBJ2-5 TRBD2 TRBV28 NA CASSSGTRKETQYF TGTGCCAGCAGTTCCGGGACTAGAAAAGAGACCCAGTACTTC
TRBJ2-2 TRBD2 TRBV4-1 NA CASSQGLAGPNTGELFF TGCGCCAGCAGCCAAGGACTAGCGGGCCCTAACACCGGGGAGCTGTTTTTT
TRBJ2-1 NA TRBV4-3 NA CASSQDTSRGSYNEQFF TGCGCCAGCAGCCAAGATACCTCGCGGGGTTCCTACAATGAGCAGTTCTTC
TRBJ2-1 NA TRBV30 NA CAWSVGGPLDEQFF TGTGCCTGGAGTGTAGGCGGGCCGCTCGATGAGCAGTTCTTC
TRBJ2-3 NA TRBV4-3 NA CASSQALAGLDTQYF TGCGCCAGCAGCCAAGCCCTGGCGGGGCTGGATACGCAGTATTTT
TRBJ1-5 NA TRBV6-2/TRBV6-3 NA CASSYGGFRSNQPQHF TGTGCCAGCAGTTACGGCGGATTCCGGAGCAATCAGCCCCAGCATTTT
TRBJ2-7 TRBD1 TRBV4-3 NA CASSQDPTGPYEQYF TGCGCCAGCAGCCAAGACCCGACAGGGCCGTACGAGCAGTACTTC
TRBJ1-5 TRBD1 TRBV27 NA CASSRDSANQPQHF TGTGCCAGCAGTCGGGACAGCGCCAATCAGCCCCAGCATTTT
TRBJ1-2 TRBD1 TRBV7-9 few CASSLKGTDEPYGYTF TGTGCCAGCAGCTTAAAAGGGACAGACGAACCTTATGGCTACACCTTC
TRBJ2-3 NA TRBV11-2 NA CASSLGSGLTGDTQYF TGTGCCAGCAGCTTAGGGTCAGGGCTTACGGGAGATACGCAGTATTTT
TRBJ2-5 TRBD2 TRBV7-9 NA CASSGSGTRWQTQYF TGTGCCAGCAGCGGGTCCGGGACTAGATGGCAGACCCAGTACTTC
TRBJ2-7 TRBD2 TRBV2 NA CASSRLAGVLGGEQYF TGTGCCAGCAGTAGACTAGCGGGAGTCCTCGGAGGCGAGCAGTACTTC
TRBJ2-3 TRBD2 TRBV3-1/TRBV3-2 once CASSQDLAGGTDTQYF TGTGCCAGCAGCCAAGATCTAGCGGGGGGCACAGATACGCAGTATTTT
TRBJ1-1 NA TRBV9 NA CASSVGGANTEAFF TGTGCCAGCAGCGTAGGAGGAGCGAACACTGAAGCTTTCTTT
TRBJ2-3 TRBD2 TRBV19 NA CASRTSESTDTQYF TGTGCCAGTCGAACTAGCGAAAGCACAGATACGCAGTATTTT
TRBJ2-7 TRBD1 TRBV3-1/TRBV3-2 NA CASSQGPGTGGKRLYEQYF TGTGCCAGCAGCCAAGGCCCCGGGACAGGGGGCAAAAGGCTCTACGAGCAGTACTTC
TRBJ2-7 NA TRBV7-2 NA CASSPGHNSEQYF TGTGCCAGCAGTCCGGGACATAATTCCGAGCAGTACTTC
TRBJ1-1 TRBD1 TRBV10-2 NA CASRQGGRGAFF TGCGCCAGCAGGCAGGGGGGTCGCGGAGCTTTCTTT